Listed below are T cell receptor beta chains from one sample, sequenced in a study of T cells after yellow fever vaccination. TCRdb used MiXCR to reprocess the 5' RACE reads, holding one entry per CDR3 protein. The sample consists of some 250,000 distinct CDR3 sequences, 6.9% of them appearing once. The sample was CD4+ T cells sorted from PBMCs, taken 15 days after the yellow fever booster vaccination. The receptors originated from a young man who received the YFV17D yellow fever vaccine. Both conserved end residues are part of each CDR3. Fields, in order: clone size, J gene, V gene, D gene, CDR3 DNA, CDR3 protein. D genes are given only for firm matches. Clone size is given for some rows only: seen once, a few or many times, or a class if the clone is expanded.

size: many; J: TRBJ2-5; V: TRBV7-2; D: -; DNA: TGTGCCAGCAGCCGTACAGGGTGGTTGGAGACCCAGTACTTC; CDR3: CASSRTGWLETQYF
size: -; J: TRBJ2-6; V: TRBV4-3; D: TRBD1; DNA: TGCGCCAGCAGCCAATCTAGGGGGCCTGGGGCCAACGTCCTGACTTTC; CDR3: CASSQSRGPGANVLTF
size: few; J: TRBJ2-5; V: TRBV5-1; D: -; DNA: TGCGCCAGCAGCTTGGCCCGTCTTCAAGAGACCCAGTACTTC; CDR3: CASSLARLQETQYF
size: -; J: TRBJ2-1; V: TRBV20-1; D: -; DNA: TGCAGTGCCCCGGATCTGAGTTCAGGAGAGTCCTACAATGAGCAGTTCTTC; CDR3: CSAPDLSSGESYNEQFF
size: many; J: TRBJ2-3; V: TRBV12-3/TRBV12-4; D: -; DNA: TGTGCCAGCAGCCTTGGAGTGGTTGATACGCAGTATTTT; CDR3: CASSLGVVDTQYF
size: -; J: TRBJ2-1; V: TRBV6-1; D: TRBD1; DNA: TGTGCCAGCAGGCCTACCTTGGGGACAGGCAACAATGAGCAGTTCTTC; CDR3: CASRPTLGTGNNEQFF
size: many; J: TRBJ2-3; V: TRBV11-2; D: TRBD2; DNA: TGTGCCAGCAGCGCAGCACTACTTAGCGGGAGAACAGATACGCAGTATTTT; CDR3: CASSAALLSGRTDTQYF
size: many; J: TRBJ2-7; V: TRBV7-2; D: -; DNA: TGTGCCAGCAGCTTAGCGGAAACCTACGAGCAGTACTTC; CDR3: CASSLAETYEQYF
size: few; J: TRBJ2-1; V: TRBV10-1; D: -; DNA: TGCGCCAGCAGTGAGTCGGCATCGCTTAGCTCCTACAATGAGCAGTTCTTC; CDR3: CASSESASLSSYNEQFF
size: many; J: TRBJ2-2; V: TRBV10-3; D: TRBD1; DNA: TGTGCCATCAGCGACAGGGGGTTTGCCGGGGAGCTGTTTTTT; CDR3: CAISDRGFAGELFF
size: -; J: TRBJ1-5; V: TRBV20-1; D: -; DNA: TGCAGTGCTATCCCCCGAGGTAGTACCCGGGGACCCAATCAGCCCCAGCATTTT; CDR3: CSAIPRGSTRGPNQPQHF
size: few; J: TRBJ2-7; V: TRBV7-9; D: TRBD1; DNA: TGTGCCAGCAGCTTAGGTTTGACAGGGACGGGCTACGAGCAGTACTTC; CDR3: CASSLGLTGTGYEQYF
size: few; J: TRBJ2-5; V: TRBV5-1; D: -; DNA: TGCGCCAGCAGCTTGGACGCGTTCCGGGACGGAGAGACCCAGTACTTC; CDR3: CASSLDAFRDGETQYF
size: many; J: TRBJ2-2; V: TRBV20-1; D: -; DNA: TGCAGTGCTAGGAACAGGGCGAACACCGGGGAGCTGTTTTTT; CDR3: CSARNRANTGELFF
size: many; J: TRBJ2-5; V: TRBV4-2; D: -; DNA: TGTGCCAGCAGCCAAGGGATGGGGGGCGGGAAGACCCAGTACTTC; CDR3: CASSQGMGGGKTQYF
size: many; J: TRBJ2-1; V: TRBV6-2/TRBV6-3; D: TRBD2; DNA: TGTGCCAGCACCACCCCCGCGGGGGACTACAATGAGCAGTTCTTC; CDR3: CASTTPAGDYNEQFF
size: few; J: TRBJ1-2; V: TRBV7-9; D: -; DNA: TGTGCCAGCAGTTTGGAGGCCGTCTATGGCTACACCTTC; CDR3: CASSLEAVYGYTF
size: many; J: TRBJ2-7; V: TRBV10-3; D: TRBD1; DNA: TGTGCCATCAGCCTGGGACAGGGGTACGAGCAGTACTTC; CDR3: CAISLGQGYEQYF
size: few; J: TRBJ2-7; V: TRBV4-3; D: TRBD1; DNA: TGCGCCAGCAGCCAGGCACAGGGGGTCGGCTACGAGCAGTACTTC; CDR3: CASSQAQGVGYEQYF
size: -; J: TRBJ2-5; V: TRBV5-1; D: -; DNA: TGCGCCAGCAGCTTGGGTTTTAGCGCCCAGACTTACATAGAGACCCAGTACTTC; CDR3: CASSLGFSAQTYIETQYF
size: -; J: TRBJ2-7; V: TRBV7-2; D: -; DNA: TGTGCCAGCAGCTTAGTCCCCCTCGGCAGTGGCTTGTACGAGCAGTACTTC; CDR3: CASSLVPLGSGLYEQYF
size: few; J: TRBJ2-2; V: TRBV7-2; D: TRBD2; DNA: TGTGCCAGCAGCGTTCTTGGGACTAGCTCCGGGGAGCTGTTTTTT; CDR3: CASSVLGTSSGELFF
size: few; J: TRBJ1-1; V: TRBV20-1; D: -; DNA: TGCAGTGCTCCCCAACTTGGGGGCGAGGACACTGAAGCTTTCTTT; CDR3: CSAPQLGGEDTEAFF
size: -; J: TRBJ2-1; V: TRBV13; D: TRBD2; DNA: TGTGCCAGCAGCATGACTAGCGGGAGGGCCATATACAATGAGCAGTTCTTC; CDR3: CASSMTSGRAIYNEQFF
size: many; J: TRBJ1-1; V: TRBV27; D: -; DNA: TGTGCCAGCAGGTTGGGCGGGGGCTTGGGCACTGAAGCTTTCTTT; CDR3: CASRLGGGLGTEAFF
size: few; J: TRBJ1-4; V: TRBV12-3/TRBV12-4; D: -; DNA: TGTGCCAGCACCTCGAAAAGGACCGGACGAGCAACTAATGAAAAACTGTTTTTT; CDR3: CASTSKRTGRATNEKLFF
size: many; J: TRBJ2-2; V: TRBV12-3/TRBV12-4; D: TRBD2; DNA: TGTGCCAGCAGTTTAGCAGGGAGGGACACCGGGGAGCTGTTTTTT; CDR3: CASSLAGRDTGELFF
size: few; J: TRBJ2-1; V: TRBV1; D: -; DNA: TGCACCAGCAGCGGGACGCCCCCTTCCTACAATGAGCAGTTCTTC; CDR3: CTSSGTPPSYNEQFF
size: few; J: TRBJ1-2; V: TRBV5-1; D: -; DNA: TGCGCCAGCACCCCGACGGCAGCTAACTATGGCTACACCTTC; CDR3: CASTPTAANYGYTF
size: many; J: TRBJ1-2; V: TRBV5-1; D: TRBD1; DNA: TGCGCCAGCAGCGTACGGACAGGGAACTATGGCTACACCTTC; CDR3: CASSVRTGNYGYTF
size: few; J: TRBJ2-1; V: TRBV20-1; D: TRBD1; DNA: TGCAGGGGGGGACAGGGGGGTTACAATGAGCAGTTCTTC; CDR3: CRGGQGGYNEQFF
size: few; J: TRBJ1-2; V: TRBV29-1; D: -; DNA: TGCAGCACCCTCCAGACAGATTACTATGGCTACACCTTC; CDR3: CSTLQTDYYGYTF
size: -; J: TRBJ2-7; V: TRBV6-2/TRBV6-3; D: TRBD2; DNA: TGTGCCAGCAGGACCCCTCGGGGGGGACGGTATGAGCAGTACTTC; CDR3: CASRTPRGGRYEQYF
size: many; J: TRBJ2-3; V: TRBV3-1; D: -; DNA: TGTGCCAGCAGCCAAGGGCGGCGCACAGATACGCAGTATTTT; CDR3: CASSQGRRTDTQYF
size: -; J: TRBJ2-7; V: TRBV10-3; D: TRBD2; DNA: TGTGCCATCAGCGGGGGGGGACTAGCGGGTTTCTCCTACGAGCAGTACTTC; CDR3: CAISGGGLAGFSYEQYF
size: -; J: TRBJ2-7; V: TRBV7-8; D: -; DNA: TGTGCCAGCAGCTTCCAGGGAGGGGGGGAGTACGAGCAGTACTTC; CDR3: CASSFQGGGEYEQYF
size: -; J: TRBJ1-1; V: TRBV4-2; D: -; DNA: TGTGCCAGCAGCCTTGATGGGGGGGCTAGGGACACTGAAGCTTTCTTT; CDR3: CASSLDGGARDTEAFF
size: few; J: TRBJ1-5; V: TRBV18; D: TRBD1; DNA: TGTGCCAGCTCACCTGGACAGGGCCGCGATTTTGGCCACGGGGGGCCCCAGCATTTT; CDR3: CASSPGQGRDFGHGGPQHF
size: few; J: TRBJ2-5; V: TRBV20-1; D: -; DNA: TGCAGTGCTAGAACCTCAAGGGGGATGAGCCAAGAGACCCAGTACTTC; CDR3: CSARTSRGMSQETQYF
size: -; J: TRBJ1-5; V: TRBV20-1; D: -; DNA: TGCAGTGCTAGAGGAAATAGCAATCAGCCCCAGCATTTT; CDR3: CSARGNSNQPQHF
size: few; J: TRBJ2-3; V: TRBV7-9; D: -; DNA: TGTGCCAGCAGCTTAGCGACGTCGAGACGCACAGATACGCAGTATTTT; CDR3: CASSLATSRRTDTQYF
size: -; J: TRBJ1-4; V: TRBV4-3; D: TRBD1; DNA: TGCGCCAGCAGCCAAGGGGACAGGAGGGGTGAAAAACTGTTTTTT; CDR3: CASSQGDRRGEKLFF
size: few; J: TRBJ2-1; V: TRBV20-1; D: -; DNA: TGCAGTGCTAGAGACCTCCGGGGACCGGAGCAGTTCTTC; CDR3: CSARDLRGPEQFF
size: few; J: TRBJ1-5; V: TRBV20-1; D: TRBD1; DNA: TGCAGTGCTAGCCCGGACAGGGCCCTCAATCAGCCCCAGCATTTT; CDR3: CSASPDRALNQPQHF
size: few; J: TRBJ2-5; V: TRBV7-3; D: -; DNA: TGTGCCAGCAGCTCACAAAACAGGGAGACCCAGTACTTC; CDR3: CASSSQNRETQYF
size: few; J: TRBJ2-6; V: TRBV2; D: -; DNA: TGTGCCAGCAGGGAAGCGGCTGGGGCCAACGTCCTGACTTTC; CDR3: CASREAAGANVLTF
size: -; J: TRBJ2-7; V: TRBV5-1; D: -; DNA: TGCGCCAGCAGATCCGGGACCGTTACCTACGAGCAGTACTTC; CDR3: CASRSGTVTYEQYF
size: -; J: TRBJ2-1; V: TRBV12-3/TRBV12-4; D: -; DNA: TGTGCCAGCAGTTTAATGGCTAGTAGTTTCAATGAGCAGTTCTTC; CDR3: CASSLMASSFNEQFF
size: many; J: TRBJ1-3; V: TRBV2; D: -; DNA: TGTGCCAGCAGCCCCGCGGAAGGGTCAAGAAACACCATATATTTT; CDR3: CASSPAEGSRNTIYF
size: many; J: TRBJ2-7; V: TRBV12-3/TRBV12-4; D: TRBD1; DNA: TGTGCCAGCAGTTCGGGACAGGTCTACGAGCAGTACTTC; CDR3: CASSSGQVYEQYF
size: many; J: TRBJ2-2; V: TRBV5-1; D: -; DNA: TGCGCCAGCAGTGTTGCGAACACCGGGGAGCTGTTTTTT; CDR3: CASSVANTGELFF
size: -; J: TRBJ1-5; V: TRBV7-9; D: -; DNA: TGTGCCAGCAGCAACGGGACGGTAAGCAATAGCAATCAGCCCCAGCATTTT; CDR3: CASSNGTVSNSNQPQHF
size: many; J: TRBJ2-5; V: TRBV5-6; D: -; DNA: TGTGCCAGCAGCCCTCGCGCGGACATCCAAGAGACCCAGTACTTC; CDR3: CASSPRADIQETQYF